This entry lists 19 T cell receptor beta chains sequenced from one sample in a study of beta chain features in type 1 diabetes. Expressed TCRB transcripts were sequenced, since all the RNA that had been isolated was reverse transcribed. Some clones are missing from TCRdb's copy, which holds only in-frame ones; the method was immunoSEQ multiplex PCR. This repertoire shows around 240,000 clones, under 70% found once; its top ten account for 0.053%. The specimen was naive CD4+ T cells from blood. Every receptor here comes from a young man in good health.

This chain joins TRBV2 and TRBJ2-2; the D gene is possibly TRBD1 (6 bases). Trimming cost V 6 bases and J 5 bases, with 13 bases left between them. This CDR3 has 14 amino acids. The germline V gene has CDR1 SNHLY and CDR2 FYNNEI. CDR3 loop: CASRNNRETGELFF. CDR3 DNA sequence: TGTGCCAGCAGGAATAACAGGGAGACCGGGGAGCTGTTTTTT. Supplemented by reference TRBV2 and TRBJ2-2, the full variable domain reads EPEVTQTPSHQVTQMGQEVILRCVPISNHLYFYWYRQILGQKVEFLVSFYNNEISEKSEIFDDQFSVERPDGSNFTLKIRSTKLEDSAMYFCASRNNRETGELFFGEGSRLTVL.

Only a few counts were recorded for this clone. V is TRBV29-1 and J is TRBJ2-1; D remains ambiguous. The germline gives CDR1 SQVTM, CDR2 ANQGSEA. Trimming cost V 2 bases and J 7 bases, with 6 bases left between them. The CDR3 covers 11 residues. CDR3 DNA sequence: TGCAGCGTTGAATTTGAAAATGAGCAGTTCTTC. Translation gives CSVEFENEQFF.

V is TRBV6-5 and J is TRBJ2-1, with D uncertain. Germline-derived CDR1 and CDR2 are MNHEY and SVGAGI. The CDR3 has 15 amino acids. Trimming pared 0 bases from V and 5 bases from J, leaving 11 bases between. The CDR3 loop is CASSYSDKSNNEQFF. CDR3 DNA: TGTGCCAGCAGTTACTCGGATAAGAGTAACAATGAGCAGTTCTTC.

The chain recombines TRBV18 with TRBJ2-3; 10 nucleotides agree with TRBD1. The CDR3 runs 14 residues. The V gene end was trimmed by 3 bases and the J gene end by 6 bases; junction bases not matched to a gene: 3. Germline CDR1 KGHSH, CDR2 LQKENI. The CDR3 nucleotides are TGTGCCAGCTCACCGACAGGGGGCAAGGATACGCAGTATTTT. This translates into CASSPTGGKDTQYF.

A single count supports this clone. The chain employs TRBV16 and TRBJ2-5; weak D call: TRBD1 (6 bases). CDR1 is KGHSY and CDR2 is FQNENV in the germline V gene. V shed 1 base and J shed 4 bases, with 13 bases lying between them. The CDR3 has 15 residues. Here the CDR3 reads CASSQFRTGRETQYF. CDR3 DNA sequence: TGTGCCAGCAGCCAATTTCGCACAGGGCGAGAGACCCAGTACTTC.

A remark on this clone: Other DNA sequences in this specimen translate into the identical CDR3. The chain is built from TRBV5-1 and TRBJ2-5, with D possibly matching TRBD1 (5 bases). CDR3 length equals 13 residues. V gave up 0 bases and J gave up 3 bases, with 6 bases separating them. CDR1 is SGHRS, CDR2 YFSETQ, per germline. CDR3 bases: TGCGCCAGCAGCTTGGTAGGGGAAGAGACCCAGTACTTC. Amino acid sequence: CASSLVGEETQYF.

The chain has TRBV4-1 and TRBJ2-1; TRBD1 might be the D (7 bases). CDR3 length: 16 residues. V lost 3 bases and J lost 5, with 17 bases in between. The germline V gene has CDR1 MGHRA and CDR2 YSYEKL. CDR3 sequence reads: CASSHFSGGYHNEQFF. The CDR3 nucleotides are TGCGCCAGCAGCCACTTTTCAGGGGGGTACCACAATGAGCAGTTCTTC.

J is TRBJ1-6 and V is TRBV30; D not resolved. Trimming shortened V by 0 bases and J by 14 bases, and 8 bases separated the two germline ends. Germline lookup yields CDR1 GTSNPN and CDR2 SVGIG (reference sequence). CDR3 length: 11 residues. CDR3: CAWSVLLSLHF. DNA for the CDR3: TGTGCCTGGAGTGTGCTCCTGTCCCTCCACTTT.

V and J are TRBV7-2 and TRBJ2-5; tentative D call: TRBD1 (6 bases). Trimming left V 0 bases short and J 4 bases short, with 9 bases between. The CDR3 length is 14 residues. From germline, CDR1 is SGHTA and CDR2 FQGNSA. The CDR3 region has the DNA TGTGCCAGCAGCTTAGCCTGGGGGCGAGAGACCCAGTACTTC. This translates into CASSLAWGRETQYF.

The chain links TRBV30 to TRBJ1-5; 8 bases map to TRBD1. The germline V gene has CDR1 GTSNPN and CDR2 SVGIG (reference sequence). Trimming cost V 4 bases and J 6 bases; bases outside gene matches: 5. CDR3 length: 13 amino acids. CDR3 loop: CAWTAGGGQPQHF. CDR3 nucleotide sequence: TGTGCCTGGACCGCAGGGGGCGGTCAGCCCCAGCATTTT. The full variable domain, rest sourced from reference TRBV30 and TRBJ1-5, is SQTIHQWPATLVQPVGSPLSLECTVEGTSNPNLYWYRQAAGRGLQLLFYSVGIGQISSEVPQNLSASRPQDRQFILSSKKLLLSDSGFYLCAWTAGGGQPQHFGDGTRLSIL.

This clone was counted between two and nine times. V usage is TRBV29-1 and J usage is TRBJ2-7; 10 nucleotides align to TRBD1. V gave up 6 bases and J gave up 0 bases; unmatched junction bases: 2. CDR1 and CDR2 from the germline V gene are SQVTM and ANQGSEA. This CDR3 region has 13 residues. This CDR3 reads CSVGQGVSYEQYF. CDR3 nucleotide sequence: TGCAGCGTAGGACAGGGGGTCTCCTACGAGCAGTACTTC.

This clone was seen only a few times. The rearrangement uses TRBV7-9 and TRBJ2-7; the D is unclear. This CDR3 contains 12 residues. CDR1 SEHNR and CDR2 FQNEAQ come from the germline V gene (reference sequence). V was clipped by 4 bases and J by 7 bases, with 11 bases between them. The CDR3 loop reads CASSSGLHEQYF. CDR3 nucleotides: TGTGCCAGCAGCTCGGGCCTACATGAGCAGTACTTC. The whole variable domain, filled in from reference TRBV7-9 and TRBJ2-7, reads DTGVSQNPRHKITKRGQNVTFRCDPISEHNRLYWYRQTLGQGPEFLTYFQNEAQLEKSRLLSDRFSAERPKGSFSTLEIQRTEQGDSAMYLCASSSGLHEQYFGPGTRLTVT.

The chain employs TRBV29-1 and TRBJ2-5; TRBD2 aligns across 8 bases. The CDR3 is made up of 14 amino acids. V gave up 4 bases and J gave up 2 bases; unmatched junction bases: 6. In germline, CDR1 is SQVTM, CDR2 ANQGSEA. For the CDR3, the DNA is TGCAGCGTTGGGGCTAGCGGGCAACAAGAGACCCAGTACTTC. Translating gives CSVGASGQQETQYF.

V gene TRBV11-2 combines with J gene TRBJ2-3; the match to TRBD2 covers 7 bases. V lost 8 bases, J lost 1 base, and 6 bases stayed unmatched. This CDR3 is built from 14 residues. Per germline, CDR1 SGHAT and CDR2 FQNNGV. CDR3 coding DNA: TGTGCCAGCCGACGCGGGGGAGGCACAGATACGCAGTATTTT. This codes for CASRRGGGTDTQYF.

The chain links TRBV30 to TRBJ2-7; D ambiguous. The length of the CDR3 is 11 residues. Germline CDR1 reads GTSNPN; CDR2 reads SVGIG (reference sequence). V was trimmed by 5 bases and J by 0 bases, leaving 5 bases between them. CDR3 in amino acids: CAWRTSYEQYF. The CDR3 DNA follows: TGTGCCTGGCGCACCTCCTACGAGCAGTACTTC.

This clone was observed a few times. Distinct nucleotide sequences in the sample also encode this CDR3. The V gene is TRBV29-1, the J gene TRBJ2-1; the match to TRBD2 covers 9 bases. Germline values: CDR1 SQVTM, CDR2 ANQGSEA. V was clipped by 4 bases and J by 6 bases; unmatched bases: 4. The CDR3 is made up of 13 amino acids. The CDR3 region has the DNA TGCAGCGTTGTCCGCGGGAGGGGCAATGAGCAGTTCTTC. Translating gives CSVVRGRGNEQFF.

J is TRBJ2-4 and V is TRBV28; 16 bases are a match to TRBD2. The V gene end was trimmed by 3 bases and the J gene end by 1 base; junction bases not matched to a gene: 12. CDR1 is MDHEN and CDR2 is SYDVKM in the germline V gene. This CDR3 region has 21 residues. The CDR3 loop is CASSFPGLAGGPGLAKNIQYF. CDR3 sequence (DNA): TGTGCCAGCAGTTTTCCGGGACTAGCGGGAGGGCCGGGATTGGCCAAAAACATTCAGTACTTC.

The CDR3 reads CAISEGQVSTEQYF. CDR3 in DNA: TGTGCCATCAGTGAGGGACAGGTATCCACCGAGCAGTACTTC. This rearrangement joins TRBV10-3 to TRBJ2-7; TRBD1 aligns across 7 bases. CDR3 length: 14 amino acids. The V gene's germline CDR1 is ENHRY and CDR2 SYGVKD. With V trimmed by 2 bases and J by 6 bases, 7 bases remained unmatched.

This clone was counted only a few times. This CDR3 is also generated by other DNA sequences in the sample. The chain carries TRBV29-1 and TRBJ2-7; 7 bases map to TRBD1. Per the germline V gene, CDR1 is SQVTM and CDR2 is ANQGSEA. The junction had 0 bases not matched to a gene; V was cut back by 4 bases and J by 0 bases. The CDR3 totals 12 residues. CDR3 sequence: CSVGDSSYEQYF. CDR3 DNA: TGCAGCGTTGGGGACAGCTCCTACGAGCAGTACTTC.